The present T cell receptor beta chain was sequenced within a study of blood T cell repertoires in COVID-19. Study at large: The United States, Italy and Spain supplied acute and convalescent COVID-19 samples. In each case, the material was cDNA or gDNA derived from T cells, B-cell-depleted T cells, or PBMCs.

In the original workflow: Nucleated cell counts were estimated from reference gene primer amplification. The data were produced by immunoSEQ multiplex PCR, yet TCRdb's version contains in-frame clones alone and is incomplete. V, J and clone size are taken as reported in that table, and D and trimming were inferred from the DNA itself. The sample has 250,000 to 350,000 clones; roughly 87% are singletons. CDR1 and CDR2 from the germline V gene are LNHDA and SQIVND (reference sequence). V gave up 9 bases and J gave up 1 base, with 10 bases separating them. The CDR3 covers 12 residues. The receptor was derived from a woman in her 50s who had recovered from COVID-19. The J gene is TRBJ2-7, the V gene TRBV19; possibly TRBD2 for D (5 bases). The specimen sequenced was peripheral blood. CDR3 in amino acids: CASRGGSYEQYF. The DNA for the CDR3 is TGTGCCAGCAGAGGAGGTTCCTACGAGCAGTACTTC.